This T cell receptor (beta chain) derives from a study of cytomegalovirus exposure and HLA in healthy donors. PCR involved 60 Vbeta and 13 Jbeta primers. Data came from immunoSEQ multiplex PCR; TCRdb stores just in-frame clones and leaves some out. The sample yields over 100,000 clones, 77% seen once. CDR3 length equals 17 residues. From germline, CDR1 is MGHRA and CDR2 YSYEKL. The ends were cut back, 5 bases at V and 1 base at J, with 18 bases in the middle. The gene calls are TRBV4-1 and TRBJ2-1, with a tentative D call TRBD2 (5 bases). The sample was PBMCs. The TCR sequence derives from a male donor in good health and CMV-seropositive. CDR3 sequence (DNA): TGCGCCAGCAGCAAAGGCGGACTCTTGATTTCCTACAATGAGCAGTTCTTC. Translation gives CASSKGGLLISYNEQFF.